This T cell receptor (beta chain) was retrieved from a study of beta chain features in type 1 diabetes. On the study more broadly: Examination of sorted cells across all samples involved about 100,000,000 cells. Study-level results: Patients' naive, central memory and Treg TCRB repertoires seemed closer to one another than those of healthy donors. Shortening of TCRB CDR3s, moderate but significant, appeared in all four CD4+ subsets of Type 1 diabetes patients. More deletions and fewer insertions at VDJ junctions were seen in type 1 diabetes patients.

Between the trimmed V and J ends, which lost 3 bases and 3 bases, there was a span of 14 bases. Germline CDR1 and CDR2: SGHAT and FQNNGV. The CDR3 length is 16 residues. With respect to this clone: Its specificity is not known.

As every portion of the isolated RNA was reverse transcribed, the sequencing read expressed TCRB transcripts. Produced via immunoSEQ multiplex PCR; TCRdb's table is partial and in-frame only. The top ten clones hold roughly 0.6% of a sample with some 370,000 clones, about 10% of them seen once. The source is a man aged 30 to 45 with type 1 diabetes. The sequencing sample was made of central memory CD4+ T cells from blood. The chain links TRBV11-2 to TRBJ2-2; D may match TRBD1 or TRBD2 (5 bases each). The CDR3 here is CASSFPYQGDTGELFF. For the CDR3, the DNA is TGTGCCAGCAGCTTCCCCTATCAGGGAGACACCGGGGAGCTGTTTTTT.